This entry lists 29 T cell receptor beta chains sequenced from one sample in a study of shared clonotypes between healthy human individuals. Profiling relied on immunoSEQ multiplex PCR, and the TCRdb table lists in-frame clones only, not all of them. The sample consists of hundreds of thousands of clones, around 96% of them appearing once. Terminally differentiated effector memory CD45RA+ cells were excluded from the naive CD8 cells, which were CD45RO-negative and positively selected for CCR7. Specimen: naive CD8+ T cells sorted from blood. These TCRs come from a woman aged 25 to 39 in good health.

In DNA form, the CDR3 reads TGTGCCAGCAGCCCCACTATCGAGGGGGGGGCCACCGGGGAGCTGTTTTTT. Its protein is CASSPTIEGGATGELFF. This chain connects TRBV7-6 to TRBJ2-2; possibly TRBD2 for D (7 bases). There are 17 residues in the CDR3. Trimming took off 5 bases at V and 4 bases at J, with 20 bases between the two ends. Germline lookup yields CDR1 SGHVS and CDR2 FNYEAQ.

V gene TRBV27 combines with J gene TRBJ2-2; D gene unclear. V lost 5 bases and J 6 bases, leaving 4 bases between the germline ends. The germline CDR1 and CDR2 sequences are MNHEY and SMNVEV (reference sequence). This CDR3 comprises 11 residues. This CDR3 is CASSQAGELFF. The CDR3 DNA sequence: TGTGCCAGCAGTCAGGCCGGGGAGCTGTTTTTT.

J is TRBJ2-2 and V is TRBV4-1; possibly TRBD1 or TRBD2 for D (5 bases each). Trimming pared 5 bases from V and 8 bases from J, leaving 18 bases between. Looked up from germline, CDR1 is MGHRA and CDR2 is YSYEKL. The CDR3 is 15 residues long. The CDR3 nucleotides are TGCGCCAGCAGCTACCGGGGCGCCCAGACTGGGGAGCTGTTTTTT. It yields the protein CASSYRGAQTGELFF.

The chain joins TRBV7-9 to TRBJ2-2, with D possibly matching TRBD1 (5 bases). The CDR3 is made up of 15 amino acids. Germline CDR1 and CDR2: SEHNR and FQNEAQ (reference sequence). Trimming removed 3 bases at V and 0 bases at J, with 8 bases between. The CDR3 here is CASSLDTANTGELFF. DNA for the CDR3: TGTGCCAGCAGCTTGGACACGGCGAACACCGGGGAGCTGTTTTTT.

This chain links TRBV28 with TRBJ1-1; the D is unclear. Germline CDR1 and CDR2: MDHEN and SYDVKM. Trimming left V 2 bases short and J 4 bases short, with 11 bases between. The CDR3 has 14 residues. The CDR3 nucleotides read TGTGCCAGCAGTTTAGTTCCTATAGCCACTGAAGCTTTCTTT. Its translation: CASSLVPIATEAFF.

The chain joins TRBV7-9 to TRBJ1-1; 8 bases agree with TRBD1. V dropped 5 bases and J dropped 2; count of bases not matched to a gene: 4. Germline V gene data show CDR1 as SEHNR and CDR2 as FQNEAQ (reference sequence). CDR3 length equals 14 residues. The CDR3 bases are TGTGCCAGCAGCCCAGGACAGGGCAACACTGAAGCTTTCTTT. As protein: CASSPGQGNTEAFF. Full variable domain (missing parts from reference TRBV7-9 and TRBJ1-1): DTGVSQNPRHKITKRGQNVTFRCDPISEHNRLYWYRQTLGQGPEFLTYFQNEAQLEKSRLLSDRFSAERPKGSFSTLEIQRTEQGDSAMYLCASSPGQGNTEAFFGQGTRLTVV.

This clone was seen a single time. The gene calls are TRBV19 and TRBJ1-1; 11 bases map to TRBD1. The V segment lost 7 bases and the J segment 11 bases; nucleotides outside the gene matches: 12. This CDR3 is 14 amino acids long. Looked up from germline, CDR1 is LNHDA and CDR2 is SQIVND (reference sequence). Here the CDR3 DNA reads TGTGCCAGTATGGACGGACAGGGGGCTTTCTCGGCTTTCTTT. As protein: CASMDGQGAFSAFF.

V usage is TRBV19 and J usage is TRBJ2-4; unclear D gene. V was trimmed by 5 bases and J by 5 bases, leaving 13 bases between them. The germline gives CDR1 LNHDA, CDR2 SQIVND (reference sequence). This CDR3 comprises 14 residues. The CDR3 region is CASSQAEGQNIQYF. The CDR3 DNA follows: TGTGCCAGTAGTCAGGCCGAAGGACAAAACATTCAGTACTTC.

The genes are TRBV4-1 and TRBJ2-4; the match to TRBD2 covers 7 bases. Germline trimming cut 3 bases from V and 8 bases from J; bases unmatched to any gene: 13. The CDR3 runs 16 residues. Germline assignment: CDR1 MGHRA and CDR2 YSYEKL. The CDR3 region has the DNA TGCGCCAGCAGCCAGACCGGACTAGTGGTAGGCGACATTCAGTACTTC. Translating it yields CASSQTGLVVGDIQYF.

This clone was seen only once. In DNA, the CDR3 is TGTGCCAGCAGTTTAACTGCGCCGGCGGGACTACTCAACAATGAGCAGTTCTTC. Translation gives CASSLTAPAGLLNNEQFF. The V call is TRBV28, the J call TRBJ2-1, with 7 bases aligning to TRBD2. This CDR3 region has 18 residues. The germline gives CDR1 MDHEN, CDR2 SYDVKM. V shed 2 bases, J shed 5 bases, and the junction held 15 bases outside the gene matches.

The chain combines TRBV15 with TRBJ1-5, with D possibly TRBD1 on 6 matching bases. This CDR3 has 14 residues. CDR1 and CDR2 from the germline V gene are LNHNV and YYDKDF (reference sequence). Trimming took 4 bases from V and 5 from J, leaving 12 bases between them. The CDR3 loop is CATSTRGGDQPQHF. The CDR3 coding sequence is TGTGCCACCAGCACCAGGGGAGGGGATCAGCCCCAGCATTTT.

The chain employs TRBV18 and TRBJ2-5; 14 bases are shared with TRBD2. The junction had 6 bases not matched to a gene; V was cut back by 3 bases and J by 0 bases. The CDR3 runs to 18 residues. Germline values: CDR1 KGHSH, CDR2 LQKENI. This CDR3 reads CASSPTSGRAMDQETQYF. CDR3 DNA: TGTGCCAGCTCACCGACTAGCGGGAGGGCCATGGACCAAGAGACCCAGTACTTC.

The chain carries TRBV9 and TRBJ2-7, with 9 bases identical to TRBD1. V lost 0 bases and J lost 4; bases outside the gene matches: 11. Germline V gene data show CDR1 as SGDLS and CDR2 as YYNGEE. The length of the CDR3 is 17 residues. CDR3 DNA sequence: TGTGCCAGCAGCGTAGACCCGACCAGGACAGGGGATTACGAGCAGTACTTC. Amino acids: CASSVDPTRTGDYEQYF.

This rearrangement joins TRBV10-3 to TRBJ2-5; 9 nucleotides line up with TRBD1. The CDR3 is made up of 14 amino acids. Per the germline V gene, CDR1 is ENHRY and CDR2 is SYGVKD. The V gene end was trimmed by 3 bases and the J gene end by 3 bases; junction bases not matched to a gene: 2. The CDR3 loop is CAISDGQGKETQYF. In DNA form, the CDR3 reads TGTGCCATCAGTGACGGACAGGGGAAAGAGACCCAGTACTTC.

The rearrangement uses TRBV13 and TRBJ1-2; D remains ambiguous. The V gene's germline CDR1 is PRHDT and CDR2 FYEKMQ (reference sequence). Trimming left V 5 bases short and J 4 bases short, with 23 bases between. This CDR3 has 17 amino acids. This chain's CDR3 is CASSPLLGADFGYGYTF. CDR3 in DNA: TGTGCCAGCAGCCCCCTTCTTGGCGCAGACTTCGGCTATGGCTACACCTTC. Using reference TRBV13 and TRBJ1-2 for the parts outside the CDR3, the full variable domain is AAGVIQSPRHLIKEKRETATLKCYPIPRHDTVYWYQQGPGQDPQFLISFYEKMQSDKGSIPDRFSAQQFSDYHSELNMSSLELGDSALYFCASSPLLGADFGYGYTFGSGTRLTVV.

The V and J genes are TRBV13 and TRBJ2-4; D might be TRBD2 (5 bases). Germline CDR1 is PRHDT and CDR2 is FYEKMQ (reference sequence). There are 14 residues in the CDR3. Trimming took 7 bases from V and 6 from J, leaving 16 bases between them. The chain's CDR3 is CASTLRGSRNIQYF. The CDR3, as DNA: TGTGCCAGCACATTACGAGGGTCGCGAAACATTCAGTACTTC. Drawing the rest from reference TRBV13 and TRBJ2-4, the complete variable domain is AAGVIQSPRHLIKEKRETATLKCYPIPRHDTVYWYQQGPGQDPQFLISFYEKMQSDKGSIPDRFSAQQFSDYHSELNMSSLELGDSALYFCASTLRGSRNIQYFGAGTRLSVL.

This chain links TRBV19 with TRBJ1-4; D is uncertain. V lost 5 bases to trimming and J lost 0 bases, with 13 bases between them. The CDR3 consists of 16 residues. In germline, CDR1 is LNHDA, CDR2 SQIVND (reference sequence). The CDR3 reads CASSGTATATNEKLFF. Here the CDR3 DNA reads TGTGCCAGTAGTGGCACGGCTACAGCAACTAATGAAAAACTGTTTTTT.

The genes are TRBV5-1 and TRBJ2-1, with TRBD2 matching over 14 bases. The CDR3 runs to 17 residues. With V trimmed by 3 bases and J by 1 base, 3 bases remained unmatched. Looked up from germline, CDR1 is SGHRS and CDR2 is YFSETQ. CDR3 loop: CASSWGLAGESYNEQFF. The CDR3 bases are TGCGCCAGCAGCTGGGGACTAGCGGGAGAGTCCTACAATGAGCAGTTCTTC.

The chain employs TRBV7-9 and TRBJ2-1; tentative D call: TRBD2 (6 bases). Trimming left V 8 bases short and J 0 bases short, with 14 bases between. In germline, CDR1 is SEHNR, CDR2 FQNEAQ (reference sequence). The CDR3 runs 15 residues. The CDR3: CASEGGTSSYNEQFF. CDR3 nucleotide sequence: TGTGCCAGCGAAGGCGGGACGAGCTCCTACAATGAGCAGTTCTTC.

The rearrangement joins TRBV27 to TRBJ2-1; the match to TRBD1 covers 8 bases. The CDR3 runs to 15 residues. The germline V gene encodes CDR1 MNHEY and CDR2 SMNVEV (reference sequence). J lost 2 bases, V lost 2 bases, and 2 bases had no gene match. CDR3 nucleotides: TGTGCCAGCAGTTTACAGACAGGGGCCTACAATGAGCAGTTCTTC. It codes for CASSLQTGAYNEQFF.

V gene TRBV7-9 combines with J gene TRBJ2-7; no definite D call. The CDR3 extends over 15 amino acids. Germline lookup yields CDR1 SEHNR and CDR2 FQNEAQ (reference sequence). V lost 5 bases and J 3 bases, leaving 17 bases between the germline ends. The DNA for the CDR3 is TGTGCCAGCAGCCCCCAATCGGGCAGATTCTACGAGCAGTACTTC. This gives the protein CASSPQSGRFYEQYF. Variable domain in full (rest from reference TRBV7-9 and TRBJ2-7): DTGVSQNPRHKITKRGQNVTFRCDPISEHNRLYWYRQTLGQGPEFLTYFQNEAQLEKSRLLSDRFSAERPKGSFSTLEIQRTEQGDSAMYLCASSPQSGRFYEQYFGPGTRLTVT.

The chain links TRBV13 to TRBJ1-3; a weak D match, TRBD1 (5 bases). Germline CDR1 reads PRHDT; CDR2 reads FYEKMQ (reference sequence). The CDR3 has 15 amino acids. The ends were cut back, 0 bases at V and 2 bases at J, with 8 bases in the middle. CDR3 amino acids: CASSLGQGPGNTIYF. CDR3 in DNA: TGTGCCAGCAGCTTAGGGCAGGGCCCTGGAAACACCATATATTTT.

The gene calls are TRBV6-5 and TRBJ2-1; D call uncertain. V was cut by 5 bases and J by 0 bases, with 11 bases left in between. This CDR3 has 15 amino acids. CDR1 and CDR2 (germline): MNHEY, SVGAGI. The CDR3 DNA reads TGTGCCAGCAGTCCTCTAAGAAACTCCTACAATGAGCAGTTCTTC. Translation gives CASSPLRNSYNEQFF.

V is TRBV28 and J is TRBJ2-1, with TRBD2 matching over 11 bases. This CDR3 is 17 amino acids long. V gave up 4 bases and J gave up 3 bases; unmatched junction bases: 8. The germline V gene encodes CDR1 MDHEN and CDR2 SYDVKM. The CDR3 DNA follows: TGTGCCAGCAGTTCATACCGGACTAGCGGGTACTACAATGAGCAGTTCTTC. Translation gives CASSSYRTSGYYNEQFF.

V gene TRBV10-1 combines with J gene TRBJ2-7; 8 bases are shared with TRBD2. The CDR3 runs to 14 residues. V lost 2 bases and J lost 2; bases outside the gene matches: 2. CDR1 is WNHNN, CDR2 SYGVQD, per germline (reference sequence). CDR3 sequence reads: CASSETSGAYEQYF. CDR3 bases: TGCGCCAGCAGTGAGACTAGCGGAGCCTACGAGCAGTACTTC.

V usage is TRBV6-6 and J usage is TRBJ2-3, with TRBD2 matching 12 bases. CDR1 MNHNY and CDR2 SVGAGI come from the germline V gene (reference sequence). Trimming took 5 bases from V and 2 from J; bases not matched to a gene: 5. The CDR3 totals 16 residues. The CDR3 bases are TGTGCCAGCAGTATGGGACTAGCGGGCAACACAGATACGCAGTATTTT. Protein: CASSMGLAGNTDTQYF.

The chain is built from TRBV5-5 and TRBJ2-1; TRBD2 aligns across 8 bases. The CDR3 runs 16 residues. In germline, CDR1 is SGHKS, CDR2 YYEKEE (reference sequence). V shed 2 bases and J 1 base; nucleotides not matched to a gene: 5. CDR3 sequence reads: CASSFSERGSYNEQFF. The CDR3 DNA reads as TGTGCCAGCAGCTTTAGCGAGCGGGGGTCCTACAATGAGCAGTTCTTC.

The chain has TRBV10-3 and TRBJ2-5; a weak D match, TRBD2 (5 bases). Germline V gene data show CDR1 as ENHRY and CDR2 as SYGVKD. The CDR3 has 15 amino acids. The V end was cut by 10 bases, the J end by 0 bases, with 18 bases between. CDR3 DNA sequence: TGTGCCACTTTTGTTGGAGAGGGCCACCAAGAGACCCAGTACTTC. Amino acids: CATFVGEGHQETQYF.

The chain couples TRBV28 to TRBJ1-5; TRBD1 is a possible D gene (5 bases). Trimming cost V 7 bases and J 0 bases, with 10 bases left between them. The V gene's germline CDR1 is MDHEN and CDR2 SYDVKM. The CDR3 loop spans 14 amino acids. CDR3 in amino acids: CASTNTGSNQPQHF. The DNA for the CDR3 is TGTGCCAGCACCAATACAGGTAGCAATCAGCCCCAGCATTTT.